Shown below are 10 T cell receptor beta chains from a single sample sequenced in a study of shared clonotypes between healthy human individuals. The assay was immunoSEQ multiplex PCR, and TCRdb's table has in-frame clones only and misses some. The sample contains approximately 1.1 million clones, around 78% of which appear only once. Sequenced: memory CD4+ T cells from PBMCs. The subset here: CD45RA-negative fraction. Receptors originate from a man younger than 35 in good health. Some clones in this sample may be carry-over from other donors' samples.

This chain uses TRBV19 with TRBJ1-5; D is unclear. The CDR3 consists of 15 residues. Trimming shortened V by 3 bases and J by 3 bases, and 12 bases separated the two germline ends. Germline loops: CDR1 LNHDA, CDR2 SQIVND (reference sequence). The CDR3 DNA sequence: TGTGCCAGTAGTATCAGGAGAGGTGTCAATCAGCCCCAGCATTTT. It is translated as CASSIRRGVNQPQHF.

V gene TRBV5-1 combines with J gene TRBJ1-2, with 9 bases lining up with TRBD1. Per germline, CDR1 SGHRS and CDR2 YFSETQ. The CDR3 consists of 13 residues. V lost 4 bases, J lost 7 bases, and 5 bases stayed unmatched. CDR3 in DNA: TGCGCCAGCAGCGGACAGGGGAATTCTGGCTACACCTTC. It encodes CASSGQGNSGYTF.

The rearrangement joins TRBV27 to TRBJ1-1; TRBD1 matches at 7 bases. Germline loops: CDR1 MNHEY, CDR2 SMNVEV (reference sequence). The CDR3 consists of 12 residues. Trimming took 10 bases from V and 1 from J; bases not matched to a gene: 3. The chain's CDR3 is CAIRTGNTEAFF. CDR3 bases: TGTGCCATCAGGACAGGGAACACTGAAGCTTTCTTT.

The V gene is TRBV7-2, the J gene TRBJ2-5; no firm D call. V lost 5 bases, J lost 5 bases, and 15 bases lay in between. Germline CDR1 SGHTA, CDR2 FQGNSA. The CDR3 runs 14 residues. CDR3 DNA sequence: TGTGCCAGCAGCCGTCAGGCTAGGGCGGAGACCCAGTACTTC. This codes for CASSRQARAETQYF.

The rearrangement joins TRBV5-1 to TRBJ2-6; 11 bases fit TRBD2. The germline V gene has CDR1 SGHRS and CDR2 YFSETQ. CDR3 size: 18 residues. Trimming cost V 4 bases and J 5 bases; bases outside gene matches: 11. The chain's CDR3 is CASSQTSSGRNRANVLTF. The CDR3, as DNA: TGCGCCAGCAGCCAAACCTCTAGCGGGAGGAATAGGGCCAACGTCCTGACTTTC.

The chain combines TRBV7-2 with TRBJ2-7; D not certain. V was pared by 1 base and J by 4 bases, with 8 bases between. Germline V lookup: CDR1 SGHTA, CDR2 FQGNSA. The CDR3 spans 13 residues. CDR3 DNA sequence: TGTGCCAGCAGCTTAGGTGCACCGTACGAGCAGTACTTC. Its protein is CASSLGAPYEQYF.

The CDR3, as DNA: TGTGCCAGCAGTTGTAGGTGTAGCGGCAGCACAGATACGCAGTATTTT. This sequence encodes CASSCRCSGSTDTQYF. This chain connects TRBV6-8 to TRBJ2-3; TRBD2 might be the D (6 bases). The ends were cut back, 4 bases at V and 0 bases at J, with 14 bases in the middle. Per germline, CDR1 MNHGY and CDR2 SAAAGT. The CDR3 runs to 16 residues.

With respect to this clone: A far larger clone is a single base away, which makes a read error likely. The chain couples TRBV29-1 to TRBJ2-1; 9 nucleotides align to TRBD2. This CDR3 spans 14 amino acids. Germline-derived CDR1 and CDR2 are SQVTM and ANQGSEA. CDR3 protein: CSVYGTSIYNGQFF. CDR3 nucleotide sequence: TGCAGCGTGTACGGGACTAGCATCTACAATGGGCAGTTCTTC.

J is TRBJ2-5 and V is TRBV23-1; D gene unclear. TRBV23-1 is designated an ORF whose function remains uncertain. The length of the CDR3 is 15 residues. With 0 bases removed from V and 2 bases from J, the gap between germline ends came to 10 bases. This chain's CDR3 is CASSQSWSEQETQYF. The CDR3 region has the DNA TGCGCCAGCAGTCAATCGTGGTCAGAACAAGAGACCCAGTACTTC.

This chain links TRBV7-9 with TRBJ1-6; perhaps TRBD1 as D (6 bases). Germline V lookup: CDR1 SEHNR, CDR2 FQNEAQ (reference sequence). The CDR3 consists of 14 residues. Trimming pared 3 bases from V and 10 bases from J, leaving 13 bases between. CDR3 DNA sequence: TGTGCCAGCAGCTTCACAGGGTACGGGTCACCCCTCCACTTT. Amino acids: CASSFTGYGSPLHF.